These 8 T cell receptor beta chains came from one sample sequenced in a study of blood T cell repertoires in COVID-19. Profiled with immunoSEQ multiplex PCR; TCRdb holds only in-frame clones, not every one. The sample records approximately 90,000 clones, about 88% being singletons. What was sequenced was peripheral blood. The receptor set was obtained from a man older than 75 with active or convalescent COVID-19.

J is TRBJ2-5 and V is TRBV5-1, with TRBD2 identical over 8 bases. The length of the CDR3 is 16 residues. The ends lost 4 bases at V and 1 base at J; junction bases unmatched: 9. From germline, CDR1 is SGHRS and CDR2 YFSETQ. DNA of the CDR3: TGCGCCAGCAGCAGTGGGTCGAGCGGGAGCCAAGAGACCCAGTACTTC. It is translated as CASSSGSSGSQETQYF.

This chain connects TRBV19 to TRBJ2-1; 10 bases align to TRBD1. CDR1 and CDR2 from the germline V gene are LNHDA and SQIVND (reference sequence). J gave up 4 bases and V 3 bases, and 9 bases lay outside the gene matches. The CDR3 covers 17 residues. The CDR3, as DNA: TGTGCCAGTAGTATTGGCGTGCGGGACAGGGGTTACAATGAGCAGTTCTTC. Amino acid sequence: CASSIGVRDRGYNEQFF.

V gene TRBV2 combines with J gene TRBJ2-7; no clear D. V was trimmed by 4 bases and J by 0 bases, leaving 10 bases between them. Per the germline V gene, CDR1 is SNHLY and CDR2 is FYNNEI. The length of the CDR3 is 14 residues. The CDR3 bases are TGTGCCAGCAGTGGCCCTACCACCTCCTACGAGCAGTACTTC. Its protein product is CASSGPTTSYEQYF.

This chain connects TRBV27 to TRBJ1-6; 8 bases map to TRBD1. This CDR3 contains 19 residues. The germline V gene encodes CDR1 MNHEY and CDR2 SMNVEV (reference sequence). The trim removed 5 bases at V and 2 bases at J, leaving 14 bases unmatched. As DNA, the CDR3 is TGTGCCAGCAGTCCTTTCCGCACAGGGGGTAGCACCTATAATTCACCCCTCCACTTT. Encoded protein: CASSPFRTGGSTYNSPLHF.

The V and J genes are TRBV15 and TRBJ2-1, with unresolved D. Germline assignment: CDR1 LNHNV and CDR2 YYDKDF (reference sequence). There are 18 residues in the CDR3. Deletions cut 2 bases from V and 3 bases from J, with 20 bases between. The CDR3 DNA reads TGTGCCACCAGCAGACTCAGTTCCCAGTTTCGAATCTACAATGAGCAGTTCTTC. This gives the protein CATSRLSSQFRIYNEQFF.

The gene calls are TRBV5-1 and TRBJ2-2, with 7 bases identical to TRBD1. Germline assignment: CDR1 SGHRS and CDR2 YFSETQ. Trimming took 4 bases from V and 3 from J; bases not matched to a gene: 15. This CDR3 comprises 18 residues. The CDR3 region is CASSPGTANPRHTGELFF. The CDR3 coding sequence is TGCGCCAGCAGCCCCGGGACAGCGAACCCGAGGCACACCGGGGAGCTGTTTTTT.

The V gene is TRBV7-8, the J gene TRBJ1-1, with D possibly matching TRBD1 (5 bases). The CDR3 runs 15 residues. In germline, CDR1 is SGHVS, CDR2 FQNEAQ. The V and J ends lost 2 bases and 1 base respectively, with 11 bases between them. The CDR3 region is CASSLFRQPNTEAFF. CDR3 nucleotides: TGTGCCAGCAGCTTATTTCGACAGCCGAACACTGAAGCTTTCTTT.

V and J are TRBV20-1 and TRBJ2-7; 11 positions agree with TRBD2. V dropped 4 bases and J dropped 9; count of bases not matched to a gene: 2. The germline V gene has CDR1 DFQATT and CDR2 SNEGSKA (reference sequence). CDR3 length equals 11 residues. CDR3 nucleotide sequence: TGCAGTGCTATTAGCGGGAGGGTGCAGTACTTC. Translated: CSAISGRVQYF.